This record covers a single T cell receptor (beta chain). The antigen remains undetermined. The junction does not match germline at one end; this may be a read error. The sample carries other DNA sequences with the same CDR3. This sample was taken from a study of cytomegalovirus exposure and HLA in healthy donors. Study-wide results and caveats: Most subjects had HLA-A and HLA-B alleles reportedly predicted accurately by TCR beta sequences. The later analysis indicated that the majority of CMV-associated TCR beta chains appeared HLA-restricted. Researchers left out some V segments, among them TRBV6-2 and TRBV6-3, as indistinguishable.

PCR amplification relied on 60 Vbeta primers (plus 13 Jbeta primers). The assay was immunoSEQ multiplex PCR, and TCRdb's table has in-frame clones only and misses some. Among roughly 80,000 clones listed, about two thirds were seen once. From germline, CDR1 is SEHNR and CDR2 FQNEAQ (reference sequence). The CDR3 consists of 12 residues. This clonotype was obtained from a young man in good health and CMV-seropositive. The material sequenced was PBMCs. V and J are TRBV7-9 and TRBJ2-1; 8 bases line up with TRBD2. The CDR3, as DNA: TGTGCCAGCAGTTTAGAAGGACTAGCAAAGTTCTTC. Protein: CASSLEGLAKFF.